A single sample gave rise to the 15 T cell receptor beta chains below, sequenced in a study of blood T cell repertoires in COVID-19. Profiled with immunoSEQ multiplex PCR; TCRdb holds only in-frame clones, not every one. The sample carries 210,000 or so clones, about 83% recorded once. The sequencing input was peripheral blood. Receptor source: a woman in her 30s with COVID-19, enrolled during active disease.

This sequence joins TRBV6-1 and TRBJ2-1, with D perhaps matching TRBD2 (7 bases). The CDR3 covers 14 residues. V lost 2 bases and J lost 10, with 15 bases in between. Germline V gene sequence: CDR1 MNHNS, CDR2 SASEGT. This chain's CDR3 is CASSEWGGASEQFF. In DNA form, the CDR3 reads TGTGCCAGCAGTGAATGGGGGGGGGCGTCAGAGCAGTTCTTC.

The V and J genes are TRBV24-1 and TRBJ2-1; 9 nucleotides match TRBD2. The CDR3 contains 17 residues. Germline CDR1 is KGHDR and CDR2 is SFDVKD. The junction had 10 bases not matched to a gene; V was cut back by 1 base and J by 7 bases. The CDR3 region is CATSDFILAGGANEQFF. The CDR3 nucleotides read TGTGCCACCAGTGATTTTATATTGGCGGGAGGGGCAAATGAGCAGTTCTTC.

The chain links TRBV5-4 to TRBJ2-7; 8 positions agree with TRBD1. In germline, CDR1 is SGHNT, CDR2 YYREEE (reference sequence). V shed 3 bases and J 2 bases; nucleotides not matched to a gene: 7. This CDR3 contains 15 residues. The CDR3: CASSWGDRLAYEQYF. CDR3 coding DNA: TGTGCCAGCAGCTGGGGGGACAGGCTAGCCTACGAGCAGTACTTC. The variable domain in full, completed from reference TRBV5-4 and TRBJ2-7, reads ETGVTQSPTHLIKTRGQQVTLRCSSQSGHNTVSWYQQALGQGPQFIFQYYREEENGRGNFPPRFSGLQFPNYSSELNVNALELDDSALYLCASSWGDRLAYEQYFGPGTRLTVT.

V gene TRBV2 combines with J gene TRBJ2-5; tentative D call: TRBD2 (5 bases). This CDR3 has 14 residues. Deletions cut 4 bases from V and 2 bases from J, with 11 bases between. Germline values: CDR1 SNHLY, CDR2 FYNNEI. The CDR3 DNA sequence: TGTGCCAGCAGTGTACTAGGTTTGCAAGAGACCCAGTACTTC. This codes for CASSVLGLQETQYF.

This chain connects TRBV19 to TRBJ2-5, with 8 bases identical to TRBD2. This CDR3 contains 17 residues. With 3 bases clipped from V and 2 bases from J, the junction kept 11 bases outside the gene matches. Germline loops: CDR1 LNHDA, CDR2 SQIVND (reference sequence). The CDR3, as DNA: TGTGCCAGTAGTATTATCGGGGGGGGGAGCCCTCAAGAGACCCAGTACTTC. Translated, it gives CASSIIGGGSPQETQYF.

This clone has more than one count but fewer than ten. The chain combines TRBV19 with TRBJ1-6; 8 bases are a match to TRBD1. Trimming at V came to 6 bases and at J to 8 bases, leaving 3 bases not matched to a gene. Germline lookup yields CDR1 LNHDA and CDR2 SQIVND (reference sequence). This CDR3 region has 13 residues. The CDR3 DNA reads TGTGCCAGTAGGCCAGGGGGCTATTCACCCCTCCACTTT. This translates into CASRPGGYSPLHF.

This chain links TRBV9 with TRBJ2-2; 14 bases are a match to TRBD2. The CDR3 extends over 16 amino acids. V lost 0 bases and J lost 6; bases outside the gene matches: 1. Germline CDR1 and CDR2: SGDLS and YYNGEE. Here the CDR3 DNA reads TGTGCCAGCAGCGTAGTGACTAGCGGGGGGGCCGGGGAGCTGTTTTTT. It encodes CASSVVTSGGAGELFF.

The chain recombines TRBV7-8 with TRBJ2-7, with 8 bases lining up with TRBD1. The V and J ends lost 5 bases and 3 bases, in that order; junction bases with no gene match: 9. Germline CDR1 reads SGHVS; CDR2 reads FQNEAQ. The CDR3 is made up of 15 amino acids. CDR3 in DNA: TGTGCCAGCAGCCCCCTGTGGGGGACAGGCTACGAGCAGTACTTC. Translated, it gives CASSPLWGTGYEQYF.

This rearrangement joins TRBV6-5 to TRBJ1-2, with 8 bases fitting TRBD1. This CDR3 has 14 residues. V was clipped by 3 bases and J by 3 bases; unmatched bases: 3. Looked up from germline, CDR1 is MNHEY and CDR2 is SVGAGI. The CDR3 region is CASSYGQGYYGYTF. In DNA, the CDR3 is TGTGCCAGCAGTTATGGACAGGGCTACTATGGCTACACCTTC.

This chain uses TRBV19 with TRBJ2-2; D gene ambiguous. This CDR3 contains 14 residues. In germline, CDR1 is LNHDA, CDR2 SQIVND (reference sequence). V shed 7 bases and J shed 2 bases, with 11 bases lying between them. The DNA of the CDR3 is TGTGCCAGTACTAAAAGAGGAAACACCGGGGAGCTGTTTTTT. It specifies CASTKRGNTGELFF. The variable domain in full, completed from reference TRBV19 and TRBJ2-2, reads DGGITQSPKYLFRKEGQNVTLSCEQNLNHDAMYWYRQDPGQGLRLIYYSQIVNDFQKGDIAEGYSVSREKKESFPLTVTSAQKNPTAFYLCASTKRGNTGELFFGEGSRLTVL.

This chain joins TRBV7-9 and TRBJ1-1, with a possible D match to TRBD1 (5 bases). The germline V and J ends were trimmed by 1 base and 2 bases, with 8 bases remaining between them. The CDR3 loop spans 14 amino acids. The V gene's germline CDR1 is SEHNR and CDR2 FQNEAQ (reference sequence). DNA of the CDR3: TGTGCCAGCAGCTTAGAGGGGCGTAACACTGAAGCTTTCTTT. Encoded protein: CASSLEGRNTEAFF.

The chain uses TRBV14 and TRBJ1-1; possibly TRBD1 for D (5 bases). This CDR3 spans 13 amino acids. V shed 0 bases and J shed 7 bases, with 9 bases lying between them. Germline CDR1 reads SGHDN; CDR2 reads FVKESK. CDR3 nucleotide sequence: TGTGCCAGCAGCCAAGATAGCAGGGTTGAAGCTTTCTTT. It specifies CASSQDSRVEAFF.

The sample holds a few counts of this clone. The chain employs TRBV6-2 or TRBV6-3 and TRBJ2-5, with a weak D call TRBD2 (7 bases). The CDR3 extends over 18 amino acids. The germline V gene encodes CDR1 MNHEY and CDR2 SVGEGT. Trimming shortened V by 0 bases and J by 0 bases, and 17 bases separated the two germline ends. CDR3 in DNA: TGTGCCAGCAGTTACTCGTTGGCGGGGGCTTGGGACCAAGAGACCCAGTACTTC. Translating it yields CASSYSLAGAWDQETQYF.

The chain joins TRBV2 to TRBJ2-3, with D perhaps matching TRBD2 (6 bases). CDR3 size: 16 residues. Trimming removed 1 base at V and 5 bases at J, with 16 bases between. Germline-derived CDR1 and CDR2 are SNHLY and FYNNEI. The CDR3 loop reads CASSEGLEGIRDTQYF. For the CDR3, the DNA is TGTGCCAGCAGTGAAGGTTTGGAGGGGATCAGAGATACGCAGTATTTT.

This chain connects TRBV9 to TRBJ1-4; tentatively, D is TRBD1 (5 bases). The CDR3 is 15 residues long. V dropped 0 bases and J dropped 4 bases, with 10 bases sitting between them. Germline V gene sequence: CDR1 SGDLS, CDR2 YYNGEE. The CDR3 region is CASSVEGLINEKLFF. The CDR3 coding sequence is TGTGCCAGCAGCGTAGAGGGACTTATTAATGAAAAACTGTTTTTT.